Listed below are T cell receptor beta chains from one sample, sequenced in a study of T cells in Graves' hyperthyroidism and ophthalmopathy. TCRdb analysed the multiplex PCR reads with MiXCR anew, one entry per CDR3 protein. The sample comprises about 640,000 distinct CDR3 sequences, more than 14% of which are singletons, and under 15% rests with the top ten. What was sequenced was blood. These receptors were obtained from a woman aged 45-65 years with Graves' ophthalmopathy. Each CDR3 is given with its conserved first and last residue. Fields, in order: clone size, V gene, D gene, J gene, CDR3 protein, CDR3 DNA. D genes are given only for firm matches. Some rows mark clone size as missing; the rest say once, few, many or name a class of expanded clone.

>many|TRBV7-8|NA|TRBJ2-1
CASSSGTLDPPSYNEQFF
TGTGCCAGCAGCTCCGGGACTTTAGATCCCCCCTCCTACAATGAGCAGTTCTTC
>few|TRBV19|NA|TRBJ1-1
CASRSLNRDWDTEAFF
TGTGCCAGTAGATCTCTCAACCGGGACTGGGACACTGAAGCTTTCTTT
>few|TRBV29-1|NA|TRBJ1-1
CSVDGRNTEAFF
TGCAGCGTTGACGGACGAAACACTGAAGCTTTCTTT
>NA|TRBV12-3/TRBV12-4|TRBD2|TRBJ2-7
CASRSGTSGMSSYEQYF
TGTGCCAGCAGAAGTGGGACTAGCGGGATGAGCTCCTACGAGCAGTACTTC
>NA|TRBV4-1|TRBD2|TRBJ2-3
CASSQAIAGVTDTQYF
TGCGCCAGCAGCCAAGCAATAGCGGGGGTCACAGATACACAGTATTTT
>NA|TRBV10-3|NA|TRBJ2-1
CAISSVGSYNEQFF
TGTGCCATCAGCTCCGTTGGTTCCTACAATGAGCAGTTCTTC
>NA|TRBV28|NA|TRBJ1-2
CASSLFFGYTF
TGTGCCAGCAGTTTATTTTTCGGCTACACCTTC
>few|TRBV12-3/TRBV12-4|TRBD2|TRBJ2-1
CASSFWTSGRTYNEQFF
TGTGCCAGCAGTTTCTGGACTAGCGGGAGGACCTACAATGAGCAGTTCTTC
>many|TRBV10-3|TRBD1|TRBJ2-7
CAISSQGANYEQYF
TGTGCCATCAGCTCCCAGGGGGCAAACTACGAGCAGTACTTC
>many|TRBV4-3|TRBD1|TRBJ1-1
CASSRQGAVAEAFF
TGCGCCAGCAGCAGACAGGGGGCGGTGGCTGAAGCTTTCTTT
>few|TRBV7-9|NA|TRBJ1-6
CASSQLGGINSPLHF
TGTGCCAGCAGCCAGTTGGGCGGAATAAATTCACCCCTCCACTTT
>many|TRBV7-9|TRBD1|TRBJ2-7
CASSGQGFYEQYF
TGTGCCAGCAGCGGACAGGGTTTCTACGAGCAGTACTTC
>many|TRBV20-1|TRBD2|TRBJ2-1
CSARGRSGNEQFF
TGCAGTGCTCGCGGGAGAAGTGGGAATGAGCAGTTCTTC
>many|TRBV6-2/TRBV6-3|TRBD2|TRBJ2-1
CASSYSASGGYNEQFF
TGTGCCAGCAGTTACTCGGCTAGCGGAGGGTACAATGAGCAGTTCTTC
>NA|TRBV15|TRBD2|TRBJ2-3
CATSRVTSGSKDTQYF
TGTGCCACCAGCAGAGTCACTAGCGGGAGTAAGGATACGCAGTATTTT
>many|TRBV7-2|TRBD2|TRBJ2-5
CASSKGLAAETQYF
TGTGCCAGCAGCAAGGGACTAGCGGCGGAGACCCAGTACTTC
>many|TRBV27|NA|TRBJ2-7
CASSFQREQYF
TGTGCCAGCAGTTTTCAACGCGAGCAGTACTTC
>many|TRBV12-3/TRBV12-4|TRBD1|TRBJ2-1
CASSGTGTVSYNEQFF
TGTGCCAGCAGCGGGACAGGGACGGTCTCCTACAATGAGCAGTTCTTC
>few|TRBV15|TRBD1|TRBJ2-7
CATSTEGQVPYEQYF
TGTGCCACCAGCACGGAAGGACAGGTCCCCTACGAGCAGTACTTC
>few|TRBV5-4|NA|TRBJ2-3
CASSPGSNSVADTQYF
TGTGCCAGCTCACCGGGATCAAATTCTGTCGCAGATACGCAGTATTTT
>few|TRBV20-1|TRBD2|TRBJ2-2
CSARVAGGGTGELFF
TGCAGTGCTAGAGTCGCGGGAGGAGGAACCGGGGAGCTGTTTTTT
>NA|TRBV7-3|TRBD2|TRBJ2-2
CASSLKRLAGDTGELFF
TGTGCCAGCAGCTTAAAGCGACTAGCGGGAGACACCGGGGAGCTGTTTTTT
>NA|TRBV7-3|TRBD2|TRBJ2-1
CASSGGFMRESYNEQFF
TGTGCCAGCAGCGGGGGGTTCATGCGGGAGTCCTACAATGAGCAGTTCTTC
>NA|TRBV19|NA|TRBJ2-5
CASSIGHTETQYF
TGTGCCAGTAGTATTGGACACACGGAGACCCAGTACTTC
>NA|TRBV4-1|TRBD1|TRBJ1-2
CASSDETGKGDGYTF
TGCGCCAGCAGCGATGAGACAGGGAAGGGTGATGGCTACACCTTC
>NA|TRBV5-1|TRBD1|TRBJ1-3
CASSRRGDSGNTIYF
TGCGCCAGCAGCCGCAGGGGGGACTCTGGAAACACCATATATTTT
>few|TRBV6-2/TRBV6-3|TRBD2|TRBJ2-3
CASSYFAGVGTDTQYF
TGTGCCAGCAGTTACTTTGCGGGAGTTGGCACAGATACGCAGTATTTT
>many|TRBV28|NA|TRBJ1-1
CASSLNRVPEAFF
TGTGCCAGCAGTTTGAACAGGGTACCTGAAGCTTTCTTT
>many|TRBV6-5|NA|TRBJ2-5
CASSYSETQYF
TGTGCCAGCAGTTACTCTGAGACCCAGTACTTC